Presented here are 2 T cell receptor beta chains from one specimen sequenced in a study of human T cells and chemical hapten exposure. A single record per CDR3 protein comes from TCRdb applying MiXCR to the RACE reads. The table shows about 85,000 distinct CDR3 sequences, with 9.5% to 13% occurring only once. Time point meaning: patch test 2, 6 weeks after DPC sensitization. Indicated treatment: therapeutic diphenylcyclopropenone sensitization with weekly scalp DPC. The material was whole blood, obtained in connection with sensitization to the hapten diphenylcyclopropenone (DPC). These receptor sequences come from a man younger than 30 with alopecia areata. Some clones in this sample may be carry-over from other donors' samples.

Only a few counts were recorded for this clonotype. V gene TRBV18 combines with J gene TRBJ2-7; tentative D call: TRBD1 (6 bases). The germline V gene has CDR1 KGHSH and CDR2 LQKENI. With 6 bases removed from V and 2 bases from J, the gap between germline ends came to 11 bases. CDR3 length equals 13 residues. The CDR3 bases are TGTGCCAGCTCGCCAGGGGCCACCTACGAGCAGTACGTC. Translated: CASSPGATYEQYV.

The chain combines TRBV7-2 with TRBJ2-3, with D possibly matching TRBD2 (6 bases). Germline V gene data show CDR1 as SGHTA and CDR2 as FQGNSA. This CDR3 contains 16 residues. The V and J ends lost 1 base and 2 bases respectively, with 13 bases between them. The CDR3 sequence: CASSLDGGEFTDTQYF. In DNA form, the CDR3 reads TGTGCCAGCAGCTTAGACGGCGGGGAGTTCACAGATACGCAGTATTTT. The variable domain in full, completed from reference TRBV7-2 and TRBJ2-3, reads GAGVSQSPSNKVTEKGKDVELRCDPISGHTALYWYRQSLGQGLEFLIYFQGNSAPDKSGLPSDRFSAERTGGSVSTLTIQRTQQEDSAVYLCASSLDGGEFTDTQYFGPGTRLTVL.